This T cell receptor (beta chain) was sequenced during a study of response to subunit inactivated influenza vaccine. In this sample, this clonotype turned up many times. Antigen: not known. The CDR3 covers 14 residues. V gave up 9 bases and J gave up 3 bases; unmatched junction bases: 3. From germline, CDR1 is SGHVS and CDR2 FQNEAQ. Points from the study as a whole: A suggestion made by the authors is that each seasonal influenza vaccination recruits few new T cells.

One entry per CDR3 protein, called by TCRdb with MiXCR from the RT-PCR reads. The table has approximately 570,000 distinct CDR3 sequences, 6% to 9% seen once; the top ten hold 10% to 15%. This specimen was PBMCs from blood, taken approximately 25 months after vaccination. J is TRBJ2-2 and V is TRBV7-8; 11 bases agree with TRBD2. The source is a man between 50 and 69 years old who received an inactivated influenza vaccine. The CDR3 DNA is TGTGCCAGTGCACTAGCGGGAGACACCGGGGAGCTGTTTTTT. Translating gives CASALAGDTGELFF.